The clone carrying this TCR beta chain was detected only a few times. Its antigen is still unknown. The data are from a study of identical twins. TCRdb re-called the 5' RACE reads with MiXCR, one entry per CDR3 protein. The table lists about 900,000 distinct CDR3 sequences, about 12% of them singletons, with around 1.6% in the top ten. The V gene's germline CDR1 is SNHLY and CDR2 FYNNEI. The CDR3 totals 14 residues. The V gene lost 7 bases and the J gene lost 0 bases, with 10 bases spanning the gap. Study-wide points: While abundant cord blood beta clonotypes carried fewer insertions, memory repertoires showed no such pattern.

These data were also reused for a study on yellow fever vaccine responses in identical twins.

V is TRBV2 and J is TRBJ2-4; tentatively, D is TRBD2 (5 bases). Specimen: PBMCs. This clonotype was obtained from a woman aged 18-30 years in good health. The CDR3 sequence: CASMEEIAKNIQYF. The CDR3 DNA follows: TGTGCCAGCATGGAGGAGATAGCCAAAAACATTCAGTACTTC.